The clone carrying this T cell receptor beta chain has a handful of counts. As yet, its antigen is unknown. The sample comes from a study of identical twins. Findings of the study overall: Analyses based on zero insertions could be partly confounded by invariant MAIT and iNKT cells. Twin sharing of out-of-frame TCR alpha was underestimated by models in monozygotic pairs.

The CDR3 length is 16 residues. Germline loops: CDR1 MNHEY, CDR2 SVGEGT. V dropped 5 bases and J dropped 1 base, with 17 bases sitting between them. The authors used template switching to add a universal primer site and gave cDNA unique molecular identifiers. TCRdb analysed the 5' RACE reads with MiXCR anew, one entry per CDR3 protein. The sample has about 570,000 distinct CDR3 sequences; 7.5% to 10% are singletons. These data also featured in a second study, about yellow fever vaccine responses in identical twins.

This sequence originates from a young woman in good health. Sequenced sample: PBMCs. V usage is TRBV6-2 or TRBV6-3 and J usage is TRBJ2-5; maybe TRBD1 (6 bases). The CDR3 DNA reads as TGTGCCAGCAGTAGTGACCTAACAGGGTCCCAAGAGACCCAGTACTTC. Translation: CASSSDLTGSQETQYF.